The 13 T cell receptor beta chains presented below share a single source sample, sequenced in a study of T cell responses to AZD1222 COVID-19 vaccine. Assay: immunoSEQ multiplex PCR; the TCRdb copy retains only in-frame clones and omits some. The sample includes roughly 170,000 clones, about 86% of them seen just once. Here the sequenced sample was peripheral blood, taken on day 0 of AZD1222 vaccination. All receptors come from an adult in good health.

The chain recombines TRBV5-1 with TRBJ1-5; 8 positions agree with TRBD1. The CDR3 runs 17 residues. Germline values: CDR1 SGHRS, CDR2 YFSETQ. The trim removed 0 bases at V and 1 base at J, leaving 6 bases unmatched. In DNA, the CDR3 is TGCGCCAGCAGCTTGGGGACAGGGTCGGGAAGCAATCAGCCCCAGCATTTT. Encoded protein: CASSLGTGSGSNQPQHF.

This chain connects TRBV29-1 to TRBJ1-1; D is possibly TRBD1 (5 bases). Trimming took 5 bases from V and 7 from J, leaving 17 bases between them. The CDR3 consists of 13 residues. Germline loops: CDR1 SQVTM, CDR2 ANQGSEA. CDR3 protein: CSVRDSPTHEAFF. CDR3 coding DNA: TGCAGCGTTCGGGACTCCCCGACTCATGAAGCTTTCTTT. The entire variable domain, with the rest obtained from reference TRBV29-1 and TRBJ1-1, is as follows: SAVISQKPSRDICQRGTSLTIQCQVDSQVTMMFWYRQQPGQSLTLIATANQGSEATYESGFVIDKFPISRPNLTFSTLTVSNMSPEDSSIYLCSVRDSPTHEAFFGQGTRLTVV.

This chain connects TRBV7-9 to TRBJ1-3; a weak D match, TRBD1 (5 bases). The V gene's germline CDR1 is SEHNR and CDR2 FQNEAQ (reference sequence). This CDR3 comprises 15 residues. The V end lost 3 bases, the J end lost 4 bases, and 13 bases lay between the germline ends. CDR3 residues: CASSFLQGAGNTIYF. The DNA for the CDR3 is TGTGCCAGCAGCTTCCTCCAGGGAGCCGGAAACACCATATATTTT.

The CDR3 coding sequence is TGTGCCAGTAGTACCGCCGCGGACGCCAACTATGGCTACACCTTC. This translates into CASSTAADANYGYTF. This chain connects TRBV19 to TRBJ1-2; D remains ambiguous. This CDR3 spans 15 amino acids. The V gene lost 4 bases and the J gene lost 2 bases, with 14 bases spanning the gap. Germline V gene lookup returns CDR1 LNHDA and CDR2 SQIVND (reference sequence).

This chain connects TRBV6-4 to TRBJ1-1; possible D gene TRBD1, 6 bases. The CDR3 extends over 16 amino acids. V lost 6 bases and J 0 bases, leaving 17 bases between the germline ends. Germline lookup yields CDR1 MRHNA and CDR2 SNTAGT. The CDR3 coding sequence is TGTGCCAGCAGCCTTTGGACAGCCTTCATGAACACTGAAGCTTTCTTT. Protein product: CASSLWTAFMNTEAFF.

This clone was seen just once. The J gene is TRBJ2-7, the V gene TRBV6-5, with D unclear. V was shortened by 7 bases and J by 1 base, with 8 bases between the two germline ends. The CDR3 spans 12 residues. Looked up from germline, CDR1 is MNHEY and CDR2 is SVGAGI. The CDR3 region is CASIGSSYEQYF. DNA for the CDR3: TGTGCCAGCATCGGGTCTTCCTACGAGCAGTACTTC.

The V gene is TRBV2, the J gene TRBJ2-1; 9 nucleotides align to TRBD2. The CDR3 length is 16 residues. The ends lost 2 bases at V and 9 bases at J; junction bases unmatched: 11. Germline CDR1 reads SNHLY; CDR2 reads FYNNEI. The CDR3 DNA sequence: TGTGCCAGCAGTGAAAAGGTAGCGGGGGCCCTTCGTGAGCAGTTCTTC. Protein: CASSEKVAGALREQFF.

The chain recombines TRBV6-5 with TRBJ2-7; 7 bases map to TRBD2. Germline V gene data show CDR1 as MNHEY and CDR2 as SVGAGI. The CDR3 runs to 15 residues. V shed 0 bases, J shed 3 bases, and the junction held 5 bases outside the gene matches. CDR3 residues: CASSYSSGAYYEQYF. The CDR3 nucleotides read TGTGCCAGCAGTTACTCGAGCGGGGCCTACTACGAGCAGTACTTC.

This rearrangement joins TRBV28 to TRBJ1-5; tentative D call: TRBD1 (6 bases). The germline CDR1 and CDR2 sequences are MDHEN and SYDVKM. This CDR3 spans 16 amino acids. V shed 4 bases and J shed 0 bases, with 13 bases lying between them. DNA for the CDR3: TGTGCCAGCAGTTCACGAGGGGGGGTTAGCAATCAGCCCCAGCATTTT. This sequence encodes CASSSRGGVSNQPQHF.

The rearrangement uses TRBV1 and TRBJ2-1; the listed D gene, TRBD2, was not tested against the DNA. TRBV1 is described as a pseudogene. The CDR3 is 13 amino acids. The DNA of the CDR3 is TGCACCAGCAGCCAAAGCACCCGCAATGAGCAGTTCTTC. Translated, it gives CTSSQSTRNEQFF.

The CDR3 DNA follows: TGTGCCAGCAGCTTAGTCGGGACTAGCCCCAATGAGCAGTTCTTC. Encoded protein: CASSLVGTSPNEQFF. The chain links TRBV7-6 to TRBJ2-1; TRBD2 matches 9 bases. J lost 6 bases, V lost 1 base, and 4 bases had no gene match. Germline CDR1 reads SGHVS; CDR2 reads FNYEAQ. This CDR3 spans 15 amino acids.

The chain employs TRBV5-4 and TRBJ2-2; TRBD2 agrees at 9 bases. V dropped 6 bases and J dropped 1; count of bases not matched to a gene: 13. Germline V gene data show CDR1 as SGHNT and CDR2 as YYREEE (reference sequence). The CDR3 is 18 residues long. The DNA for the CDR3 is TGTGCCAGCAATTCGGGACTTATGACTAGCGGGAACACCGGGGAGCTGTTTTTT. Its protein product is CASNSGLMTSGNTGELFF.

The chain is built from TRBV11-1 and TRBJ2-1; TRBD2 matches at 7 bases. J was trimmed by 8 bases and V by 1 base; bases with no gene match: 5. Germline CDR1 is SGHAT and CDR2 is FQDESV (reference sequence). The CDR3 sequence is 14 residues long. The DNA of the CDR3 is TGTGCCAGCAGCTTAGGCGGGAGTTCGTATGAGCAGTTCTTC. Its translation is CASSLGGSSYEQFF. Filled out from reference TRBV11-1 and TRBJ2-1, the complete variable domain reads EAEVAQSPRYKITEKSQAVAFWCDPISGHATLYWYRQILGQGPELLVQFQDESVVDDSQLPKDRFSAERLKGVDSTLKIQPAELGDSAMYLCASSLGGSSYEQFFGPGTRLTVL.